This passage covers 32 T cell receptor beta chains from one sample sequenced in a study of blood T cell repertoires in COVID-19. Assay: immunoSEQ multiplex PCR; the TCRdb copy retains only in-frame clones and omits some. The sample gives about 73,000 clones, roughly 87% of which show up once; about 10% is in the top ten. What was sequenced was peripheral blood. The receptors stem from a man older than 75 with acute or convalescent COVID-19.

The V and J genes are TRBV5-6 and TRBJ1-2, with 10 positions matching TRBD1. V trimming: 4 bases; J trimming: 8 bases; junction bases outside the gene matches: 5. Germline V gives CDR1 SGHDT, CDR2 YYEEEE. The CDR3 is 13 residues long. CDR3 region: CASSPGQGKGYTF. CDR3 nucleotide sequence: TGTGCCAGCAGCCCGGGACAGGGGAAGGGCTACACCTTC.

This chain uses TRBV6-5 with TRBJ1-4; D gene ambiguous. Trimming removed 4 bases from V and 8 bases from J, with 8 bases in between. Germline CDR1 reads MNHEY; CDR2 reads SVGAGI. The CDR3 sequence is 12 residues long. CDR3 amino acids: CASSSGGEKLFF. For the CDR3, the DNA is TGTGCCAGCAGTTCCGGCGGGGAAAAACTGTTTTTT.

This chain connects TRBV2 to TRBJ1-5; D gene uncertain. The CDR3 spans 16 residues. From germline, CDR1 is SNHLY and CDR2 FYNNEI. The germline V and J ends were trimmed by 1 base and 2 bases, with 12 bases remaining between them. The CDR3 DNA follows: TGTGCCAGCAGTGAAGTTGTAGGAGGAGGCAATCAGCCCCAGCATTTT. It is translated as CASSEVVGGGNQPQHF.

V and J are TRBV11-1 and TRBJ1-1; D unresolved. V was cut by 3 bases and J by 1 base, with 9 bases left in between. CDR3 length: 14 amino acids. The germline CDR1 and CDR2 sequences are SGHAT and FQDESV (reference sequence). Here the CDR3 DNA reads TGTGCCAGCAGCTTCGGAGTGGGGAACACTGAAGCTTTCTTT. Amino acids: CASSFGVGNTEAFF.

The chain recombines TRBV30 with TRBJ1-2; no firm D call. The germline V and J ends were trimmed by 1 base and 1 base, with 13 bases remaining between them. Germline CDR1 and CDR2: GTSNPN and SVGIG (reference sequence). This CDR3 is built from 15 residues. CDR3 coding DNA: TGTGCCTGGAGTGGATCGTCGATCGGTAACTATGGCTACACCTTC. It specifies CAWSGSSIGNYGYTF.

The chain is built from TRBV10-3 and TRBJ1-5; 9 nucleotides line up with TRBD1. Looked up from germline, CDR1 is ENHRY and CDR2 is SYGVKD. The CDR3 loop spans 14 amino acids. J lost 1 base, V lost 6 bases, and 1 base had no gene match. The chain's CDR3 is CAIRGTGSNQPQHF. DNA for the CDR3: TGTGCCATCAGGGGGACAGGGAGCAATCAGCCCCAGCATTTT.

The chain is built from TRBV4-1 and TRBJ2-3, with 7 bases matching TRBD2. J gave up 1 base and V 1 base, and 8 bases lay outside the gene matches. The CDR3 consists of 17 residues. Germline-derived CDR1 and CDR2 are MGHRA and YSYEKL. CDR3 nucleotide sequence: TGCGCCAGCAGCCAAGTTCGGCTAGCGGAGGGCACAGATACGCAGTATTTT. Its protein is CASSQVRLAEGTDTQYF.

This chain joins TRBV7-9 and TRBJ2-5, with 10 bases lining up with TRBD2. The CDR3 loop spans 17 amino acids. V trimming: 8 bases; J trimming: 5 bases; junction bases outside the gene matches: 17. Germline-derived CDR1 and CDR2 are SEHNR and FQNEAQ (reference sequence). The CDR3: CASGEYSGRRVDETQYF. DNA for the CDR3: TGTGCCAGCGGGGAATATAGCGGGAGGAGGGTTGATGAGACCCAGTACTTC. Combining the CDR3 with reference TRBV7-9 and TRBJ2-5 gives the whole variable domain DTGVSQNPRHKITKRGQNVTFRCDPISEHNRLYWYRQTLGQGPEFLTYFQNEAQLEKSRLLSDRFSAERPKGSFSTLEIQRTEQGDSAMYLCASGEYSGRRVDETQYFGPGTRLLVL.

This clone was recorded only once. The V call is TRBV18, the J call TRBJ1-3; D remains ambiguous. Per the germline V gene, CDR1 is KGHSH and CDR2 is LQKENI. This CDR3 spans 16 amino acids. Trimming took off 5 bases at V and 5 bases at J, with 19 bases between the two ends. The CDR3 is CASSYDFRTERNTIYF. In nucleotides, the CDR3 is TGTGCCAGCTCATACGATTTCAGGACTGAGCGAAACACCATATATTTT.

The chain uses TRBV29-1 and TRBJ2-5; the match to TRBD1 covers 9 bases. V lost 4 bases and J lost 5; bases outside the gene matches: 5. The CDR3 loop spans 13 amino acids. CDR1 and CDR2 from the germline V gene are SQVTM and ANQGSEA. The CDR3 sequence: CSVARGTGETQYF. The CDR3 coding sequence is TGCAGCGTTGCGCGCGGGACAGGGGAGACCCAGTACTTC.

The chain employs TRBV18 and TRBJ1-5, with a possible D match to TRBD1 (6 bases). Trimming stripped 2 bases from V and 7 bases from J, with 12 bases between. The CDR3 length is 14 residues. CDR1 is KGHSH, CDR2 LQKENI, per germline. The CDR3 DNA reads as TGTGCCAGCTCACCAATGGGACAAACCCAGCCCCAGCATTTT. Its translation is CASSPMGQTQPQHF.

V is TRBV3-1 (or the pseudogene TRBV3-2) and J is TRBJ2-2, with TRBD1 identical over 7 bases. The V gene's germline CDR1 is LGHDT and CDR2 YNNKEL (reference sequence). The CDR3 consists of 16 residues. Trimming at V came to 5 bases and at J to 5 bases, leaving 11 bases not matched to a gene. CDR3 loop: CASSDSGQEPTGELFF. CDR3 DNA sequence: TGTGCCAGCAGCGACAGTGGACAGGAACCAACCGGGGAGCTGTTTTTT.

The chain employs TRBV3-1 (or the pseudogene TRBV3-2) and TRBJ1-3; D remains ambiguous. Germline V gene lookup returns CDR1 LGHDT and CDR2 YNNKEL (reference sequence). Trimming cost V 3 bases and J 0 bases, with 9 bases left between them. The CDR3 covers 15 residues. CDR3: CASSQDGSSGNTIYF. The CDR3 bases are TGTGCCAGCAGCCAGGACGGGAGCTCTGGAAACACCATATATTTT.

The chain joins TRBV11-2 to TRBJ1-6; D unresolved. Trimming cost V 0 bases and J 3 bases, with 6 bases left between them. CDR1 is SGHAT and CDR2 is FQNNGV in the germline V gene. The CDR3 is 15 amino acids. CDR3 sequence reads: CASSLDGDYNSPLHF. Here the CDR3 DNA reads TGTGCCAGCAGCTTAGACGGGGACTATAATTCACCCCTCCACTTT.

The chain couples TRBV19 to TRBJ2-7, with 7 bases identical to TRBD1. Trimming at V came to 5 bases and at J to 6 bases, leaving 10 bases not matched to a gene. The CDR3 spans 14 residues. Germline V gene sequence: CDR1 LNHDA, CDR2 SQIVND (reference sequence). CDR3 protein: CASSAGRGIFEQYF. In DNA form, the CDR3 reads TGTGCCAGTAGTGCCGGCAGGGGGATCTTCGAGCAGTACTTC.

The CDR3 reads CASSANLAGGPTGELFF. CDR3 DNA sequence: TGTGCCAGCAGCGCCAATCTAGCGGGGGGACCCACCGGGGAGCTGTTTTTT. V gene TRBV5-4 combines with J gene TRBJ2-2, with TRBD2 matching 11 bases. V lost 4 bases and J lost 4; bases outside the gene matches: 9. The CDR3 spans 17 residues. From germline, CDR1 is SGHNT and CDR2 YYREEE (reference sequence).

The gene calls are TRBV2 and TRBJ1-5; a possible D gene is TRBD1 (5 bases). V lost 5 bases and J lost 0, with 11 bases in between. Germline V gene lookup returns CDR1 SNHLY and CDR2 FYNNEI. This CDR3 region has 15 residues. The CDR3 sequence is CASSWDYYSNQPQHF. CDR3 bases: TGTGCCAGCAGTTGGGACTACTATAGCAATCAGCCCCAGCATTTT.

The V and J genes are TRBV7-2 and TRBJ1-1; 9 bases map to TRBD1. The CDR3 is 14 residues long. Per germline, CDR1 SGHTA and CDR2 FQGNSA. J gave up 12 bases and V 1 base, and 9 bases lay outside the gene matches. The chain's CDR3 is CASSLGGDRVGTFF. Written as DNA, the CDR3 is TGTGCCAGCAGCTTAGGAGGGGACAGGGTAGGAACTTTCTTT. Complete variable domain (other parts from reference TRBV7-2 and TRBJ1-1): GAGVSQSPSNKVTEKGKDVELRCDPISGHTALYWYRQSLGQGLEFLIYFQGNSAPDKSGLPSDRFSAERTGGSVSTLTIQRTQQEDSAVYLCASSLGGDRVGTFFGQGTRLTVV.

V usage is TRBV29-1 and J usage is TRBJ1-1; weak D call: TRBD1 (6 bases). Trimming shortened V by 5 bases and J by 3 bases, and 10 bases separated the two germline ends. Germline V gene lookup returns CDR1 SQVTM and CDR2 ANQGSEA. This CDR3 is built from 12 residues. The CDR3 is CSVPAGDTEAFF. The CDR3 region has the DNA TGCAGCGTTCCGGCAGGGGACACTGAAGCTTTCTTT. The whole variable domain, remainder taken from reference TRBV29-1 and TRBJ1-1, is SAVISQKPSRDICQRGTSLTIQCQVDSQVTMMFWYRQQPGQSLTLIATANQGSEATYESGFVIDKFPISRPNLTFSTLTVSNMSPEDSSIYLCSVPAGDTEAFFGQGTRLTVV.

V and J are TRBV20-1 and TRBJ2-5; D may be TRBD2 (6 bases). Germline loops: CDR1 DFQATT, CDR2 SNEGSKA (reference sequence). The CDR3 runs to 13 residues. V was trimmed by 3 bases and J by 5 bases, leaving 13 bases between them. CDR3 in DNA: TGCAGTGCTAGTGGGGTGGCGGGGGAGACCCAGTACTTC. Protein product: CSASGVAGETQYF.

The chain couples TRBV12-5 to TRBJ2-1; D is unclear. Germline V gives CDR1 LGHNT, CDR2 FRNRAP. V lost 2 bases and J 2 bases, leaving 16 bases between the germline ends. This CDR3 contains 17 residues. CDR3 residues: CASGLPQRASTYNEQFF. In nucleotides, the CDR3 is TGTGCTAGTGGTTTGCCTCAGAGAGCGTCGACCTACAATGAGCAGTTCTTC.

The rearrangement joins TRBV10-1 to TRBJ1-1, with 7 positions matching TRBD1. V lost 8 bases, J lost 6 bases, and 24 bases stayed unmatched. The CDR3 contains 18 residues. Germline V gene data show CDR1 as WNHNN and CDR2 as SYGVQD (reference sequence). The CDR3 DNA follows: TGCGCCAGCCTCCTTCGAAAACAGGGGCATTCCCACAACCCTGAAGCTTTCTTT. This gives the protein CASLLRKQGHSHNPEAFF.

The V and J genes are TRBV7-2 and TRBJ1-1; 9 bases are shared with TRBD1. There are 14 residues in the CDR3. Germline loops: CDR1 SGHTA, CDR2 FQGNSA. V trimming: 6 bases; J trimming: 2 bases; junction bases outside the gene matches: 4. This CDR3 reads CASSPQGANTEAFF. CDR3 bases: TGTGCCAGCAGTCCACAGGGGGCTAACACTGAAGCTTTCTTT.

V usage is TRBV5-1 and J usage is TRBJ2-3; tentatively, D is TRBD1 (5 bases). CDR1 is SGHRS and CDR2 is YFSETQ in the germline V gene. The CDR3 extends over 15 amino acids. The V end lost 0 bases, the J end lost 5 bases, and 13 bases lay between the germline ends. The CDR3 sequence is CASSLELGVGDTQYF. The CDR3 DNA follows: TGCGCCAGCAGCTTGGAGTTAGGGGTGGGAGATACGCAGTATTTT.

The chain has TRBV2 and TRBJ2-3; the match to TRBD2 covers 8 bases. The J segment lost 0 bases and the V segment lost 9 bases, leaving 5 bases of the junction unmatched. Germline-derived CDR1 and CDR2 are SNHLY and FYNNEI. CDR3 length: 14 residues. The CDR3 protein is CASGKRGSTDTQYF. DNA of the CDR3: TGTGCCAGTGGAAAGCGGGGGAGCACAGATACGCAGTATTTT.

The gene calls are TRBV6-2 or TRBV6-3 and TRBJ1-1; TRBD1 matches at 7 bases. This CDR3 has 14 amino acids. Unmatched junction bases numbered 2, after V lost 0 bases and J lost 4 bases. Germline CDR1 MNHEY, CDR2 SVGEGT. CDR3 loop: CASSYSNRGTEAFF. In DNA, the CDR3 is TGTGCCAGCAGTTACTCAAACAGGGGCACTGAAGCTTTCTTT.

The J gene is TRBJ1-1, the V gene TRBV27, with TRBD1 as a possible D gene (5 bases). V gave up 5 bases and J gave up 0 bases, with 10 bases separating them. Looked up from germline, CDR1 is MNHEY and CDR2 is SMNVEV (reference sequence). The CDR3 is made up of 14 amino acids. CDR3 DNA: TGTGCCAGCAGTCCCCGACAGATGAACACTGAAGCTTTCTTT. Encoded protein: CASSPRQMNTEAFF.

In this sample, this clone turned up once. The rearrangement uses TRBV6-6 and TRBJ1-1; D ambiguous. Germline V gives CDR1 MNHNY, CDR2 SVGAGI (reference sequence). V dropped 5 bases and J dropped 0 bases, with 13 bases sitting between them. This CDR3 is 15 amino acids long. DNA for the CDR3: TGTGCCAGCAGTACCGAGTCCTATCTGAACACTGAAGCTTTCTTT. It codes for CASSTESYLNTEAFF.

The CDR3 is CASSYSQNPNYGYTF. Here the CDR3 DNA reads TGTGCCAGCAGTTACTCTCAGAATCCTAACTATGGCTACACCTTC. The chain links TRBV6-5 to TRBJ1-2; no reliable D call. Germline V lookup: CDR1 MNHEY, CDR2 SVGAGI. Trimming stripped 0 bases from V and 0 bases from J, with 8 bases between. The CDR3 consists of 15 residues.

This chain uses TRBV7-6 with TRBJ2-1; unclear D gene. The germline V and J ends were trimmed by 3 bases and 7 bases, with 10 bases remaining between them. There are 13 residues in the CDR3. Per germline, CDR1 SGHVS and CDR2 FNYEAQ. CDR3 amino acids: CASSLTPGNEQFF. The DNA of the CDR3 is TGTGCCAGCAGCTTGACTCCTGGGAATGAGCAGTTCTTC. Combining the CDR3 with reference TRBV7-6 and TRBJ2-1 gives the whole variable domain GAGVSQSPRYKVTKRGQDVALRCDPISGHVSLYWYRQALGQGPEFLTYFNYEAQQDKSGLPNDRFSAERPEGSISTLTIQRTEQRDSAMYRCASSLTPGNEQFFGPGTRLTVL.

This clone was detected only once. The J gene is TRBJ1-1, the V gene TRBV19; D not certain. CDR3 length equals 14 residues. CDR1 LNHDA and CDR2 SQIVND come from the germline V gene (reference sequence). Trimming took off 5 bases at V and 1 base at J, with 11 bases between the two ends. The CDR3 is CASSYPRGNTEAFF. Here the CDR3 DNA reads TGTGCCAGTAGTTACCCCCGAGGGAACACTGAAGCTTTCTTT. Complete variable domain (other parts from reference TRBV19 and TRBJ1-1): DGGITQSPKYLFRKEGQNVTLSCEQNLNHDAMYWYRQDPGQGLRLIYYSQIVNDFQKGDIAEGYSVSREKKESFPLTVTSAQKNPTAFYLCASSYPRGNTEAFFGQGTRLTVV.

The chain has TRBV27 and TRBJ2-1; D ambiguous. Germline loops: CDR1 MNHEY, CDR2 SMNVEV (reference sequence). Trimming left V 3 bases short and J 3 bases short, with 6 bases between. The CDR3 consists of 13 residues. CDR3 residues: CASSFGSYNEQFF. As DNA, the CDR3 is TGTGCCAGCAGTTTTGGTAGCTACAATGAGCAGTTCTTC.